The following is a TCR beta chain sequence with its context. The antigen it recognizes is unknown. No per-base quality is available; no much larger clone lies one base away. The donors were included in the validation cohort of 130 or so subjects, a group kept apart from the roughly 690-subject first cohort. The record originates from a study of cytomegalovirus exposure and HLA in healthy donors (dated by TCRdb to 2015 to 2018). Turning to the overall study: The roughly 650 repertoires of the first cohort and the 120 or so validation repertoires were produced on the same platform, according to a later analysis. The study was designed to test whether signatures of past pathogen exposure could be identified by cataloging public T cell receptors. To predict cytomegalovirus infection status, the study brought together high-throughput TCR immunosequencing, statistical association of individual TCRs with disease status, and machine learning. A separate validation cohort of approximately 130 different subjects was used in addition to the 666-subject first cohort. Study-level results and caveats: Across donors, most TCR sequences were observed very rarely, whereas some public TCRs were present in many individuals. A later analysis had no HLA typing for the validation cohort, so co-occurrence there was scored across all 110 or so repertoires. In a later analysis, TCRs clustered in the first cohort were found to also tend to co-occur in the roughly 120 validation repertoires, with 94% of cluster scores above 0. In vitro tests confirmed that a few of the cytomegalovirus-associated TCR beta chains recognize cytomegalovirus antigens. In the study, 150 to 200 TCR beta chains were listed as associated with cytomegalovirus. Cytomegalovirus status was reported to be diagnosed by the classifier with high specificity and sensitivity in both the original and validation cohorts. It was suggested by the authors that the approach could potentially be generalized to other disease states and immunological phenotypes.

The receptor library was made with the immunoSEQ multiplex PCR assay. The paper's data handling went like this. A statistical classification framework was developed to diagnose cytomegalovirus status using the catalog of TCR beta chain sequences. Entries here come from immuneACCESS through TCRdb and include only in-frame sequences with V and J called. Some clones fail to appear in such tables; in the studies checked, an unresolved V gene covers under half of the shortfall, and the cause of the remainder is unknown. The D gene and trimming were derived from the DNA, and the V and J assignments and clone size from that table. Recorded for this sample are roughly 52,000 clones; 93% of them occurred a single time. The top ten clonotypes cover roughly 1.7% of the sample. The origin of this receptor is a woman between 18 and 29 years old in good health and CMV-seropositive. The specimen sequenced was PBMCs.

The nucleotides read TGTGCCAGCACCGCCGTGGGGGGGCGGCGGAATGAGCAGTTCTTC. It specifies CASTAVGGRRNEQFF. Rearrangement joined TRBV27 to TRBJ2-1, with a tentative D gene TRBD2 over 7 matching bases. The V and J ends are trimmed by 7 bases and 7 bases, leaving 20 bases between them. There are 15 amino acids in the CDR3, from cysteine to phenylalanine inclusive. Only the CDR3 part of the read is kept: 45 bases, read in frame from the first base. The germline V gene (reference sequence) gives CDR1 as MNHEY and CDR2 as SMNVEV.